One sample yielded the 19 T cell receptor beta chains listed below, sequenced in a study of blood T cell repertoires in COVID-19 (dated by TCRdb to between 2020 and 2021). Library creation used the immunoSEQ multiplex PCR assay. The immuneACCESS repertoire file appears here via TCRdb, limited to in-frame rearrangements. These files lack a portion of the clones; in checked studies, under half of the deficit traces to unresolved V genes, and the cause of the others is not known. The sample has under 250,000 clones on record, more than 65% of them singletons. Jointly, the top ten make up 4% to 5.5% of the sample. Material: peripheral blood. The receptors shown here come from a man aged 45-65 years with active or convalescent COVID-19.

This clone was seen once. This rearrangement joins TRBV5-4 to TRBJ1-1; 7 bases match TRBD1. The germline V gene encodes CDR1 SGHNT and CDR2 YYREEE (reference sequence). J lost 0 bases, V lost 3 bases, and 11 bases had no gene match. This CDR3 comprises 17 residues. The DNA of the CDR3 is TGTGCCAGCAGCTCCTCTAGACAGGGCACCATGAACACTGAAGCTTTCTTT. Protein product: CASSSSRQGTMNTEAFF. The full variable domain, its missing parts supplied by reference TRBV5-4 and TRBJ1-1, is ETGVTQSPTHLIKTRGQQVTLRCSSQSGHNTVSWYQQALGQGPQFIFQYYREEENGRGNFPPRFSGLQFPNYSSELNVNALELDDSALYLCASSSSRQGTMNTEAFFGQGTRLTVV.

This clone has ten or more counts. J is TRBJ2-7 and V is TRBV3-1 (or the pseudogene TRBV3-2); TRBD1 agrees at 9 bases. CDR1 LGHDT and CDR2 YNNKEL come from the germline V gene (reference sequence). Trimming took 3 bases from V and 2 from J; bases not matched to a gene: 2. The CDR3 extends over 14 amino acids. The CDR3 nucleotides are TGTGCCAGCAGCCAGGACAGGGGTGCCTACGAGCAGTACTTC. It is translated as CASSQDRGAYEQYF.

This rearrangement joins TRBV9 to TRBJ2-7, with 7 bases fitting TRBD1. The CDR3 extends over 14 amino acids. CDR1 is SGDLS and CDR2 is YYNGEE in the germline V gene. Unmatched junction bases numbered 7, after V lost 4 bases and J lost 3 bases. The DNA for the CDR3 is TGTGCCAGCAGCCAAGGGGGCGGTGACTACGAGCAGTACTTC. Protein product: CASSQGGGDYEQYF.

This chain joins TRBV9 and TRBJ1-3; 7 bases are shared with TRBD1. The V and J ends lost 4 bases and 0 bases, in that order; junction bases with no gene match: 4. This CDR3 is 15 amino acids long. CDR1 and CDR2 from the germline V gene are SGDLS and YYNGEE. The CDR3 DNA reads TGTGCCAGCAGCATCGGGACAGCCTCTGGAAACACCATATATTTT. Encoded protein: CASSIGTASGNTIYF.

Only a few counts were recorded for this clone. V and J are TRBV5-1 and TRBJ2-7; TRBD1 might be the D (6 bases). This CDR3 region has 15 residues. Trimming took off 0 bases at V and 9 bases at J, with 19 bases between the two ends. Per the germline V gene, CDR1 is SGHRS and CDR2 is YFSETQ. In DNA, the CDR3 is TGCGCCAGCAGCTTGGATGGCCTGGGGGCGCGAGGGCAGTACTTC. Translated, it gives CASSLDGLGARGQYF.

This chain uses TRBV6-5 with TRBJ1-2; the D gene is possibly TRBD1 (5 bases). Trimming pared 2 bases from V and 8 bases from J, leaving 15 bases between. This CDR3 is built from 14 residues. Looked up from germline, CDR1 is MNHEY and CDR2 is SVGAGI. The CDR3 is CASSYQPDQGGYTF. The CDR3 DNA reads TGTGCCAGCAGTTACCAACCAGACCAGGGAGGCTACACCTTC.

Many counts were recorded for this clone. The CDR3, as DNA: TGCGCCAGCAGCCTGGGACAGTCGGCCCTCCACTTT. Encoded protein: CASSLGQSALHF. V usage is TRBV5-1 and J usage is TRBJ1-6; TRBD1 matches at 7 bases. CDR1 and CDR2 from the germline V gene are SGHRS and YFSETQ. The CDR3 sequence is 12 residues long. J was trimmed by 14 bases and V by 4 bases; bases with no gene match: 6.

The chain joins TRBV6-9 to TRBJ1-1, with D hard to call. The CDR3 runs to 13 residues. The ends were cut back, 4 bases at V and 0 bases at J, with 6 bases in the middle. Per germline, CDR1 MNHGY and CDR2 SVAAGI. In DNA, the CDR3 is TGTGCCAGCAGTTTTCCTATGAACACTGAAGCTTTCTTT. Translation: CASSFPMNTEAFF.

The V call is TRBV6-2 or TRBV6-3, the J call TRBJ1-5; D remains ambiguous. V lost 5 bases, J lost 4 bases, and 12 bases lay in between. Germline CDR1 and CDR2: MNHEY and SVGEGT. This CDR3 spans 14 amino acids. For the CDR3, the DNA is TGTGCCAGCAGTACCCGGGTCAATAATCAGCCCCAGCATTTT. Translation gives CASSTRVNNQPQHF.

This chain uses TRBV30 with TRBJ1-2; 8 positions match TRBD1. After removal of 0 bases from V and 6 bases from J, the junction contained 3 bases not matched to a gene. This CDR3 spans 13 amino acids. Germline CDR1 and CDR2: GTSNPN and SVGIG (reference sequence). This CDR3 is CAWSVLTGDGYTF. CDR3 DNA sequence: TGTGCCTGGAGTGTACTGACAGGGGATGGCTACACCTTC.

The genes are TRBV3-1 (or the pseudogene TRBV3-2) and TRBJ1-1; perhaps TRBD1 as D (6 bases). Trimming took 4 bases from V and 2 from J, leaving 14 bases between them. Germline CDR1 is LGHDT and CDR2 is YNNKEL (reference sequence). This CDR3 region has 15 residues. Here the CDR3 reads CASSLRDNKNTEAFF. CDR3 bases: TGTGCCAGCAGCCTCCGGGACAATAAAAACACTGAAGCTTTCTTT.

This rearrangement joins TRBV5-6 to TRBJ2-5; 7 bases are shared with TRBD1. The ends lost 2 bases at V and 2 bases at J; junction bases unmatched: 3. Looked up from germline, CDR1 is SGHDT and CDR2 is YYEEEE. CDR3 size: 14 residues. The CDR3 coding sequence is TGTGCCAGCAGCTTTCCCAGGGGGCAAGAGACCCAGTACTTC. Its protein is CASSFPRGQETQYF.

A single count supports this clone. The chain uses TRBV7-8 and TRBJ1-1, with D unclear. The CDR3 has 15 residues. V was shortened by 1 base and J by 2 bases, with 11 bases between the two germline ends. Germline CDR1 is SGHVS and CDR2 is FQNEAQ. The DNA for the CDR3 is TGTGCCAGCAGCTTAGGACGGAGGATAAACACTGAAGCTTTCTTT. Its protein product is CASSLGRRINTEAFF. The full variable domain, with the rest looked up from reference TRBV7-8 and TRBJ1-1, is GAGVSQSPRYKVAKRGQDVALRCDPISGHVSLFWYQQALGQGPEFLTYFQNEAQLDKSGLPSDRFFAERPEGSVSTLKIQRTQQEDSAVYLCASSLGRRINTEAFFGQGTRLTVV.

The rearrangement uses TRBV5-4 and TRBJ2-7; D unresolved. The V gene's germline CDR1 is SGHNT and CDR2 YYREEE (reference sequence). The CDR3 extends over 14 amino acids. The ends were cut back, 0 bases at V and 0 bases at J, with 7 bases in the middle. CDR3 nucleotide sequence: TGTGCCAGCAGCTTGGGAAGGAGCTCCTACGAGCAGTACTTC. Amino acid sequence: CASSLGRSSYEQYF.

V usage is TRBV25-1 and J usage is TRBJ1-2; 9 bases map to TRBD1. From germline, CDR1 is MGHDK and CDR2 SYGVNS. V trimming: 5 bases; J trimming: 5 bases; junction bases outside the gene matches: 6. There are 14 residues in the CDR3. This chain's CDR3 is CASSSGTGWYGYTF. As DNA, the CDR3 is TGTGCCAGCAGTTCCGGGACAGGGTGGTATGGCTACACCTTC.

V gene TRBV20-1 combines with J gene TRBJ1-5; D might be TRBD1 (6 bases). Between the trimmed V and J ends, which lost 3 bases and 4 bases, there was a span of 16 bases. This CDR3 region has 15 residues. Germline lookup yields CDR1 DFQATT and CDR2 SNEGSKA (reference sequence). CDR3 sequence reads: CSASRGAGANQPQHF. CDR3 nucleotides: TGCAGTGCTAGTCGGGGGGCAGGGGCAAATCAGCCCCAGCATTTT.

The chain is built from TRBV12-3 or TRBV12-4 and TRBJ1-1, with 7 bases matching TRBD1. The CDR3 spans 13 residues. The junction had 3 bases not matched to a gene; V was cut back by 2 bases and J by 6 bases. The CDR3 nucleotides read TGTGCCAGCAGTTTAACAGGGGCTCCTGAAGCTTTCTTT. This gives the protein CASSLTGAPEAFF.

V is TRBV28 and J is TRBJ1-5; 9 bases fit TRBD1. The CDR3 sequence is 15 residues long. Per germline, CDR1 MDHEN and CDR2 SYDVKM. V dropped 5 bases and J dropped 6; count of bases not matched to a gene: 8. CDR3: CASSQPTGGSQPQHF. The CDR3 bases are TGTGCCAGCAGTCAACCAACAGGGGGCAGTCAGCCCCAGCATTTT.

The CDR3 DNA is TGTGCCAGCAGCTTGGCCGGGCAGGGGGCCGGGGAGCTGTTTTTT. Translated, it gives CASSLAGQGAGELFF. The chain employs TRBV5-6 and TRBJ2-2; 7 bases map to TRBD1. The germline V gene has CDR1 SGHDT and CDR2 YYEEEE. V trimming: 0 bases; J trimming: 6 bases; junction bases outside the gene matches: 5. The CDR3 is 15 amino acids. The full variable domain, completed using reference TRBV5-6 and TRBJ2-2, is DAGVTQSPTHLIKTRGQQVTLRCSPKSGHDTVSWYQQALGQGPQFIFQYYEEEERQRGNFPDRFSGHQFPNYSSELNVNALLLGDSALYLCASSLAGQGAGELFFGEGSRLTVL.